This TCR beta chain came from a study of T cell changes during pregnancy in multiple sclerosis. The CDR3 length is 14 residues. Germline CDR1 is MNHEY and CDR2 is SMNVEV (reference sequence). The trim removed 6 bases at V and 6 bases at J, leaving 5 bases unmatched. Produced via immunoSEQ multiplex PCR; TCRdb's table is partial and in-frame only. In the table there are fewer than 60,000 clones, 85% to 95% of which are singletons. The sample consisted of peripheral blood, taken after pregnancy. This receptor was identified in a female donor in good health, enrolled as a control in a pregnancy study. This chain links TRBV27 with TRBJ1-6; 7 bases are a match to TRBD1. The chain's CDR3 is CASRRTGLNSPLHF. The DNA for the CDR3 is TGTGCCAGCAGGCGGACAGGCCTTAATTCACCCCTCCACTTT.